These 9 T cell receptor beta chains share one sample of origin, sequenced in a study of T-cell reconstitution after alpha-beta-depleted transplantation in children. The authors prepared the TCRbeta library with unique molecular identifiers. One entry per CDR3 protein results from TCRdb running MiXCR on the PCR reads. The sample lists fewer than 750,000 distinct CDR3 sequences, 27% occurring once. Sequencing used PBMCs, obtained before TCRalphabeta/CD19-depleted stem cell transplant. The origin of the receptors is a boy in the first two years of life with Wiskott-Aldrich syndrome, due to receive a stem cell transplant.

This clonotype has just a few counts. The V gene is TRBV10-3, the J gene TRBJ2-7; TRBD2 agrees at 8 bases. Germline V CDR1 and CDR2: ENHRY, SYGVKD. Germline trimming cut 5 bases from V and 0 bases from J; bases unmatched to any gene: 9. CDR3 size: 16 residues. The CDR3 coding sequence is TGTGCCATCAGTTGGGGGAGCGGGAGCCCCTCCTACGAGCAGTACTTC. The encoded protein is CAISWGSGSPSYEQYF.

This clonotype has just a few counts. This chain links TRBV7-3 with TRBJ2-3; TRBD2 matches at 7 bases. Per germline, CDR1 SGHTA and CDR2 FQGTGA. The CDR3 spans 15 residues. V lost 6 bases and J lost 3; bases outside the gene matches: 9. CDR3 sequence (DNA): TGTGCCAGCAGTAGGACTAGTTTGCGTACAGATACGCAGTATTTT. Translation: CASSRTSLRTDTQYF.

As DNA, the CDR3 is TGCAGTGCTAGAGCCCGTTTGGGGGACAGGGGGACCTCTGGGGCCAACGTCCTGACTTTC. Protein sequence: CSARARLGDRGTSGANVLTF. The chain links TRBV20-1 to TRBJ2-6, with TRBD1 matching 11 bases. The CDR3 loop spans 20 amino acids. V gave up 1 base and J gave up 0 bases; unmatched junction bases: 11. CDR1 and CDR2 from the germline V gene are DFQATT and SNEGSKA (reference sequence).

CDR3 sequence (DNA): TGTGCCTGGAAAGGGACAGAAAACACTGAAGCTTTCTTT. Translating gives CAWKGTENTEAFF. The chain couples TRBV30 to TRBJ1-1, with TRBD1 matching over 7 bases. This CDR3 has 13 residues. Germline assignment: CDR1 GTSNPN and CDR2 SVGIG (reference sequence). J was trimmed by 2 bases and V by 4 bases; bases with no gene match: 4. Complete variable domain (other parts from reference TRBV30 and TRBJ1-1): SQTIHQWPATLVQPVGSPLSLECTVEGTSNPNLYWYRQAAGRGLQLLFYSVGIGQISSEVPQNLSASRPQDRQFILSSKKLLLSDSGFYLCAWKGTENTEAFFGQGTRLTVV.

This rearrangement joins TRBV12-3 or TRBV12-4 to TRBJ2-1; the D is unclear. This CDR3 has 15 amino acids. Between the trimmed V and J ends, which lost 5 bases and 2 bases, there was a span of 13 bases. The CDR3: CASSHYWSTYNEQFF. CDR3 DNA: TGTGCCAGCAGTCACTACTGGAGCACCTACAATGAGCAGTTCTTC.

Only a few counts were recorded for this clonotype. The chain has TRBV5-1 and TRBJ2-7; 8 nucleotides align to TRBD1. J lost 5 bases, V lost 5 bases, and 9 bases had no gene match. The CDR3 is 14 amino acids. The germline gives CDR1 SGHRS, CDR2 YFSETQ. DNA for the CDR3: TGCGCCAGCAGTCTTAGACAGGGGATTCACGAGCAGTACTTC. It is translated as CASSLRQGIHEQYF.

V and J are TRBV5-1 and TRBJ2-2; no firm D call. Germline CDR1 and CDR2: SGHRS and YFSETQ. Between the trimmed V and J ends, which lost 7 bases and 2 bases, there was a span of 3 bases. The CDR3 loop spans 11 amino acids. CDR3 coding DNA: TGCGCCAGCCATAACACCGGGGAGCTGTTTTTT. Translation gives CASHNTGELFF.

This clonotype was counted a few times. The chain has TRBV11-2 and TRBJ2-3; 11 bases line up with TRBD2. Germline V gene lookup returns CDR1 SGHAT and CDR2 FQNNGV. The CDR3 has 18 residues. The trim removed 1 base at V and 1 base at J, leaving 7 bases unmatched. The CDR3 nucleotides are TGTGCCAGCAGCTTAGGTCTAGCGGGAGGCTACGGCACAGATACGCAGTATTTT. It yields the protein CASSLGLAGGYGTDTQYF.

This clonotype was recorded a few times. The chain recombines TRBV5-1 with TRBJ2-3; D gene uncertain. V dropped 4 bases and J dropped 2 bases, with 14 bases sitting between them. Germline assignment: CDR1 SGHRS and CDR2 YFSETQ. This CDR3 is 15 amino acids long. The CDR3 is CASSPLGSSTDTQYF. The CDR3 region has the DNA TGCGCCAGCAGCCCCCTTGGGTCCTCCACAGATACGCAGTATTTT.